This T cell receptor beta chain was recovered during a study of human T cells and chemical hapten exposure. TCRdb re-called the RACE reads with MiXCR, one entry per CDR3 protein. The sample shows around 130,000 distinct CDR3 sequences, around 11% of them seen only once. Time point of the sample: patch test 3, about 24 weeks after DPC sensitization. The treatment is: therapeutic diphenylcyclopropenone sensitization with weekly scalp DPC. The V gene's germline CDR1 is SGDLS and CDR2 YYNGEE. The CDR3 totals 14 residues. V was trimmed by 3 bases and J by 5 bases, leaving 14 bases between them. This sequence was found in a woman aged 45-60 years with alopecia areata. Some clones in this sample may be carry-over from other donors' samples. The sequences come from whole blood, collected in connection with sensitization to the hapten diphenylcyclopropenone (DPC). The V gene is TRBV9, the J gene TRBJ1-1, with a possible D match to TRBD1 (5 bases). The CDR3 DNA is TGTGCCAGCAGCGGGGGCGGGGGATCGACTGAAGCTTTCTTT. It encodes CASSGGGGSTEAFF.